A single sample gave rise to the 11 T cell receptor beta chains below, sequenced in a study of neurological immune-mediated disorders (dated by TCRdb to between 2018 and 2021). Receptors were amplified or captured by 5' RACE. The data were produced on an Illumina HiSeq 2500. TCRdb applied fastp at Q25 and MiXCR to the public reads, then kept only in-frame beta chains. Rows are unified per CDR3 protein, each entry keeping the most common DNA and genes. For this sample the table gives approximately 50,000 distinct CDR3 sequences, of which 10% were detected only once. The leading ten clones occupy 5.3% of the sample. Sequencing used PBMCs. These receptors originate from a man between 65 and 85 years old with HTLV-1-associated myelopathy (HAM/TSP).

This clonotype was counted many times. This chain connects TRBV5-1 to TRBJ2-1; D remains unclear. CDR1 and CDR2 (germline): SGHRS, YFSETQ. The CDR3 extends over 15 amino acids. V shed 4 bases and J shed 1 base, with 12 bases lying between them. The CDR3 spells CASSPLPRSYNEQFF. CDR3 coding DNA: TGCGCCAGCAGCCCTCTTCCCAGGTCCTACAATGAGCAGTTCTTC.

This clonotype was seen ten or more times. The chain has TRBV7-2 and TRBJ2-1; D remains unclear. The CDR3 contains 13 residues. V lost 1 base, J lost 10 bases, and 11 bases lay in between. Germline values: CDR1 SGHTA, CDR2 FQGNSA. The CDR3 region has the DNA TGTGCCAGCAGCTTAGATTGGAGAAGCGAGCAGTTCTTC. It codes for CASSLDWRSEQFF. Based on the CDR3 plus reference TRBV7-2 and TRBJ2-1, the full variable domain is GAGVSQSPSNKVTEKGKDVELRCDPISGHTALYWYRQSLGQGLEFLIYFQGNSAPDKSGLPSDRFSAERTGGSVSTLTIQRTQQEDSAVYLCASSLDWRSEQFFGPGTRLTVL.

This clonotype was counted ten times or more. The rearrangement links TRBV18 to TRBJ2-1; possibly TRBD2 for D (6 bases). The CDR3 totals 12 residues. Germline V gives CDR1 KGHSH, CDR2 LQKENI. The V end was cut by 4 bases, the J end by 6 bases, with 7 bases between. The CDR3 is CASSLGGNEQFF. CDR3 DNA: TGTGCCAGCTCACTCGGGGGCAATGAGCAGTTCTTC. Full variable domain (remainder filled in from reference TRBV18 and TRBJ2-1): NAGVMQNPRHLVRRRGQEARLRCSPMKGHSHVYWYRQLPEEGLKFMVYLQKENIIDESGMPKERFSAEFPKEGPSILRIQQVVRGDSAAYFCASSLGGNEQFFGPGTRLTVL.

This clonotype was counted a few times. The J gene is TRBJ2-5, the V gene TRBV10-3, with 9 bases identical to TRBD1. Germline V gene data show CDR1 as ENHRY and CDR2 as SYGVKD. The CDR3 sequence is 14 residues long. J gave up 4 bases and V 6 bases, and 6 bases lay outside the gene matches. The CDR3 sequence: CAISRQGEAETQYF. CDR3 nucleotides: TGTGCCATCAGCAGACAGGGGGAAGCAGAGACCCAGTACTTC.

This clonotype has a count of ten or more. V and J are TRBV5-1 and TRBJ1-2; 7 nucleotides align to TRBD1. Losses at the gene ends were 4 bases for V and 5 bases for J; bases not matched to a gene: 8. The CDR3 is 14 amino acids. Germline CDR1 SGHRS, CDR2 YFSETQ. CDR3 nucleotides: TGCGCCAGCAGCCTCGGGACAGAGGCATATGGCTACACCTTC. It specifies CASSLGTEAYGYTF.

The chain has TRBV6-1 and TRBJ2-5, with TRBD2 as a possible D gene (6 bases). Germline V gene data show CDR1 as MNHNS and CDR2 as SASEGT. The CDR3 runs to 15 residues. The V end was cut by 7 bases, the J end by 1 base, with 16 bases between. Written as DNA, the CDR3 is TGTGCCAGCACCAGGACGGGGGTTAGCCAAGAGACCCAGTACTTC. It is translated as CASTRTGVSQETQYF.

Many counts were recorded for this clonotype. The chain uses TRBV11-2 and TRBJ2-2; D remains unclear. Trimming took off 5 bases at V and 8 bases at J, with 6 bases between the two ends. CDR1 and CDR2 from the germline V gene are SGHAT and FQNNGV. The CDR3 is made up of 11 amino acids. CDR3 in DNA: TGTGCCAGCAGCCATACAGGGGAGCTGTTTTTT. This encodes CASSHTGELFF.

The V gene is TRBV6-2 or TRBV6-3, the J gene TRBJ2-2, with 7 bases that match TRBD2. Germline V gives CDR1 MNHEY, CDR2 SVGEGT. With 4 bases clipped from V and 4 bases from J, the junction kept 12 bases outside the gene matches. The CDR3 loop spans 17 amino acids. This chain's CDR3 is CASSSRWLAVITGELFF. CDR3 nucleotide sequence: TGTGCCAGCAGTTCGAGGTGGCTAGCGGTAATCACCGGGGAGCTGTTTTTT.

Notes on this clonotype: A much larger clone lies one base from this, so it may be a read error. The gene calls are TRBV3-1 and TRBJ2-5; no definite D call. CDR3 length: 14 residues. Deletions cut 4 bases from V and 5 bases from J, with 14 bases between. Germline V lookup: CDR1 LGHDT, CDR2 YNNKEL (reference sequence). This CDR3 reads CASSLRRQWETQYF. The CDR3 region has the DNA TGTGCCAGCAGCCTGAGAAGGCAGTGGGAGACCCAGTACTTC.

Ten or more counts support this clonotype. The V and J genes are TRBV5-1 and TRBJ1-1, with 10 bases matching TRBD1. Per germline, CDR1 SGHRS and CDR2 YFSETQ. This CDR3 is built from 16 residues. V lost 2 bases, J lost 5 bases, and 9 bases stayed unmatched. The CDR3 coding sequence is TGCGCCAGCAGCTTAGGGACAGGGGTTGTAGTTACTGAAGCTTTCTTT. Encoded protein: CASSLGTGVVVTEAFF.

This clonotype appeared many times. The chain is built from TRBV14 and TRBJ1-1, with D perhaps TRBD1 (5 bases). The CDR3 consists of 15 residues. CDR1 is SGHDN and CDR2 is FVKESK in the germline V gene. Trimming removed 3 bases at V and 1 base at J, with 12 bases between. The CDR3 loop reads CASSHGTNGNTEAFF. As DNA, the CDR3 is TGTGCCAGCAGCCACGGGACCAATGGGAACACTGAAGCTTTCTTT.